One and the same sample provided the 17 T cell receptor beta chains below, sequenced in a study of molecular identifiers for immune sequencing clone quantification listed by TCRdb under 2018. Libraries came from PCR. Sequencing took place on a NextSeq 500. The public reads were quality trimmed at Q25 with fastp and then assembled into clones with MiXCR by TCRdb, keeping productive beta chains. Rows are unified per CDR3 protein, each entry keeping the most common DNA and genes. For this sample there are some 40,000 distinct CDR3 sequences; roughly 22% appear just once. The ten top clones hold around 0.97% of the sample. Material for sequencing was naive CD8+ T cells from blood, with Jurkat cell RNA spiked in. Per the publication, the cell subset or site label means: FACS-sorted CD8+CD4-CCR7+CD45RA+ naive T cells. These receptors came from a human donor in good health. Some libraries in this study had Jurkat cell RNA spiked in.

V is TRBV19 and J is TRBJ2-2, with 10 bases fitting TRBD1. After removal of 5 bases from V and 3 bases from J, the junction contained 3 bases not matched to a gene. Germline lookup yields CDR1 LNHDA and CDR2 SQIVND (reference sequence). This CDR3 has 15 amino acids. DNA for the CDR3: TGTGCCAGTAGTCCGGGACAGGGGTACACCGGGGAGCTGTTTTTT. Encoded protein: CASSPGQGYTGELFF.

The chain combines TRBV7-2 with TRBJ2-1; the D is unclear. The V end was cut by 3 bases, the J end by 8 bases, with 20 bases between. CDR3 length: 16 residues. Germline V gene sequence: CDR1 SGHTA, CDR2 FQGNSA. CDR3 loop: CASSFSVVQATDEQFF. As DNA, the CDR3 is TGTGCCAGCAGCTTCAGTGTGGTGCAGGCTACGGATGAGCAGTTCTTC. Complete variable domain (other parts from reference TRBV7-2 and TRBJ2-1): GAGVSQSPSNKVTEKGKDVELRCDPISGHTALYWYRQSLGQGLEFLIYFQGNSAPDKSGLPSDRFSAERTGGSVSTLTIQRTQQEDSAVYLCASSFSVVQATDEQFFGPGTRLTVL.

This clonotype was picked up one time. This may arise from a read error, as a much more abundant clone is one base away. The CDR3 does not end in the conserved phenylalanine or tryptophan, so this is likely a read error. The chain combines TRBV19 with TRBJ2-1; 12 bases agree with TRBD2. CDR3 length equals 16 residues. Per germline, CDR1 LNHDA and CDR2 SQIVND (reference sequence). Trimming at V came to 3 bases and at J to 7 bases, leaving 7 bases not matched to a gene. CDR3 sequence (DNA): TGTGCCAGTAGTATCCTAGCGGGAGGGTGGGTGAATGAGCAGTTCTCC. It is translated as CASSILAGGWVNEQFS.

The J gene is TRBJ1-1, the V gene TRBV6-6; 12 bases align to TRBD1. The ends lost 5 bases at V and 8 bases at J; junction bases unmatched: 3. The CDR3 has 13 amino acids. CDR1 is MNHNY, CDR2 SVGAGI, per germline (reference sequence). The CDR3 protein is CASSGDRGLEAFF. The CDR3, as DNA: TGTGCCAGCAGTGGGGACAGGGGGCTAGAAGCTTTCTTT.

This clonotype qualifies as medium-sized. The CDR3 DNA sequence: TGCAGTGCTAGAGACCCCAAAACTAGCGCCAACACAGATACGCAGTATTTT. Translating gives CSARDPKTSANTDTQYF. This sequence joins TRBV20-1 and TRBJ2-3, with 7 bases lining up with TRBD2. The CDR3 has 17 amino acids. From germline, CDR1 is DFQATT and CDR2 SNEGSKA (reference sequence). With 0 bases clipped from V and 2 bases from J, the junction kept 11 bases outside the gene matches.

There are many counts of this clonotype. The rearrangement joins TRBV10-2 to TRBJ2-5; 7 bases align to TRBD2. The germline CDR1 and CDR2 sequences are WSHSY and SAAADI. This CDR3 is 12 amino acids long. Trimming cost V 6 bases and J 3 bases; bases outside gene matches: 1. The CDR3 sequence is CASSTSEETQYF. DNA of the CDR3: TGCGCCAGCAGCACTAGCGAAGAGACCCAGTACTTC.

This clonotype is classed as medium-sized. This chain connects TRBV13 to TRBJ2-4, with D hard to call. The CDR3 runs to 12 residues. From germline, CDR1 is PRHDT and CDR2 FYEKMQ (reference sequence). V dropped 5 bases and J dropped 9 bases, with 11 bases sitting between them. The CDR3 bases are TGTGCCAGCAGCCGCTCCCCTCCCATTCAGTACTTC. It is translated as CASSRSPPIQYF.

This sequence joins TRBV30 and TRBJ1-1; a possible D gene is TRBD1 (6 bases). V lost 4 bases to trimming and J lost 7 bases, with 7 bases between them. Germline V gene sequence: CDR1 GTSNPN, CDR2 SVGIG (reference sequence). The CDR3 consists of 10 residues. The CDR3 is CAWIQGEAFF. CDR3 nucleotides: TGTGCCTGGATACAGGGTGAAGCTTTCTTT.

This clonotype was recorded a few times. A read error may explain this, as a much larger clone is one base away. The genes are TRBV20-1 and TRBJ2-3; D assignment may be TRBD1 or TRBD2 (5 bases each). The germline V gene has CDR1 DFQATT and CDR2 SNEGSKA (reference sequence). The CDR3 runs to 15 residues. Trimming removed 1 base at V and 4 bases at J, with 15 bases between. The CDR3 DNA reads TGCAGTGCTAGAGGTTTAGCGAGGGGACCAGATACGCAGTATTTT. Translation: CSARGLARGPDTQYF.

The sample holds many counts of this clonotype. The genes are TRBV27 and TRBJ2-7; TRBD2 matches 7 bases. CDR1 is MNHEY and CDR2 is SMNVEV in the germline V gene (reference sequence). The CDR3 runs 13 residues. The J segment lost 6 bases and the V segment lost 1 base, leaving 3 bases of the junction unmatched. In DNA, the CDR3 is TGTGCCAGCAGTTTATTGGGAGGGTCCGAGCAGTACTTC. Encoded protein: CASSLLGGSEQYF.

This clonotype was seen at least ten times. V usage is TRBV7-9 and J usage is TRBJ2-2; D remains ambiguous. With 1 base removed from V and 3 bases from J, the gap between germline ends came to 9 bases. The CDR3 extends over 15 amino acids. Germline values: CDR1 SEHNR, CDR2 FQNEAQ (reference sequence). CDR3 in amino acids: CASSLVPADTGELFF. CDR3 in DNA: TGTGCCAGCAGCTTAGTTCCCGCAGACACCGGGGAGCTGTTTTTT.

The sample holds many counts of this clonotype. V is TRBV7-8 and J is TRBJ2-2, with 12 nucleotides matching TRBD2. This CDR3 spans 18 amino acids. V shed 5 bases and J 3 bases; nucleotides not matched to a gene: 10. In germline, CDR1 is SGHVS, CDR2 FQNEAQ. In nucleotides, the CDR3 is TGTGCCAGCAGCATAAATGGACTAGCGGGGTCGTACACCGGGGAGCTGTTTTTT. Amino acids: CASSINGLAGSYTGELFF.

This clonotype has ten or more counts. The rearrangement uses TRBV27 and TRBJ2-3; unclear D gene. Germline V gives CDR1 MNHEY, CDR2 SMNVEV (reference sequence). V lost 1 base and J lost 2, with 13 bases in between. The CDR3 is 16 residues long. In nucleotides, the CDR3 is TGTGCCAGCAGTTTATTCGGTGGGTTTCCCACAGATACGCAGTATTTT. Translation gives CASSLFGGFPTDTQYF.

This clonotype was counted ten times or more. The rearrangement uses TRBV20-1 and TRBJ2-5, with D maybe TRBD2 (5 bases). Looked up from germline, CDR1 is DFQATT and CDR2 is SNEGSKA (reference sequence). The CDR3 loop spans 14 amino acids. The CDR3 reads CRQRADAARLTQYF. The DNA for the CDR3 is TGCAGACAAAGAGCGGACGCAGCCCGTCTGACCCAGTACTTC.

This clonotype was counted many times. The genes are TRBV27 and TRBJ2-3; 9 bases match TRBD2. This CDR3 has 16 residues. Per germline, CDR1 MNHEY and CDR2 SMNVEV (reference sequence). With 2 bases clipped from V and 4 bases from J, the junction kept 7 bases outside the gene matches. In nucleotides, the CDR3 is TGTGCCAGCAGTTTAGGCGGGGGGGCCGCCGCAGATACGCAGTATTTT. As protein: CASSLGGGAAADTQYF.

Concerning this clonotype: A much larger clonotype is one base distant, so this may be a read error. It is likely a read error, because the conserved phenylalanine at the end of the CDR3 is missing. The chain carries TRBV20-1 and TRBJ1-5, with 8 bases fitting TRBD1. CDR1 is DFQATT, CDR2 SNEGSKA, per germline (reference sequence). CDR3 length: 14 amino acids. With V trimmed by 1 base and J by 4 bases, 3 bases remained unmatched. In DNA form, the CDR3 reads TGCAGTGCTAGAGGGACAGGGCTGAATCAGCCCCAGCATTAT. It yields the protein CSARGTGLNQPQHY.

Remarks on this clonotype: This may be a read error: a much more frequent sequence differs by one nucleotide. Since the CDR3 does not end with the conserved phenylalanine or tryptophan, this likely comes from a read error. The CDR3 DNA reads as TGTGCCAGCAGCCGACTAGCGGGCCACACCGGGGAGCTGTTTCTT. Translation: CASSRLAGHTGELFL. This rearrangement joins TRBV28 to TRBJ2-2, with 10 bases identical to TRBD2. The trim removed 6 bases at V and 3 bases at J, leaving 4 bases unmatched. The germline V gene has CDR1 MDHEN and CDR2 SYDVKM. There are 15 residues in the CDR3.